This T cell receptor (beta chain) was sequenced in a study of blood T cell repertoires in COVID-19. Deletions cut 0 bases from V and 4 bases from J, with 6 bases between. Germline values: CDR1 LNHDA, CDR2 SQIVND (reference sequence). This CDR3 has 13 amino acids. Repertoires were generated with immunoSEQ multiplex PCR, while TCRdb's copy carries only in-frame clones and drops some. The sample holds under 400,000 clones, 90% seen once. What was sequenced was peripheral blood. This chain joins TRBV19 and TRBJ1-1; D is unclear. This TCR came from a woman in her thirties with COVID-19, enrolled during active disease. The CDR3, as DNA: TGTGCCAGTAGTATAGAGTCTTTCACTGAAGCTTTCTTT. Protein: CASSIESFTEAFF.